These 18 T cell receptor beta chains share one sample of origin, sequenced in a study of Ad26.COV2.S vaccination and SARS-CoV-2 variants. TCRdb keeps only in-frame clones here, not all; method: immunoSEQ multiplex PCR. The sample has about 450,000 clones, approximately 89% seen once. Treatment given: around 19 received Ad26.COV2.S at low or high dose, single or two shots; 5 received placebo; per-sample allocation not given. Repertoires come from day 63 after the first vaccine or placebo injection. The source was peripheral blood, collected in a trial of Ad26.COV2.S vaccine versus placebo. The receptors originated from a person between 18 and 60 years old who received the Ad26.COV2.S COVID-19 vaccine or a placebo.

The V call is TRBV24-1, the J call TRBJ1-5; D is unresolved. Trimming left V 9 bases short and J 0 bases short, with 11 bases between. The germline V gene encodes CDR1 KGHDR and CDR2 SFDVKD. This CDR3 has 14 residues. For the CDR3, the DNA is TGTGCCACCTCTCAGACTAATAGCAATCAGCCCCAGCATTTT. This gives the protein CATSQTNSNQPQHF.

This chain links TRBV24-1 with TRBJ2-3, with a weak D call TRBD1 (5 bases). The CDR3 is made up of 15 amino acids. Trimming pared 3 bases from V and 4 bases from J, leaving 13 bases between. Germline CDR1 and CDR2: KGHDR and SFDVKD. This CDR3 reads CATSDLRQGADTQYF. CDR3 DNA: TGTGCCACCAGTGATCTTAGGCAGGGCGCAGATACGCAGTATTTT.

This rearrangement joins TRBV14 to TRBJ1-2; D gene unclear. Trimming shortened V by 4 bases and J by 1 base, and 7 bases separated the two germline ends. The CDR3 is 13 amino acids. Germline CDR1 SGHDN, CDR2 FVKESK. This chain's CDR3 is CASSLQYNYGYTF. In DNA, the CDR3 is TGTGCCAGCAGCCTACAGTATAACTATGGCTACACCTTC.

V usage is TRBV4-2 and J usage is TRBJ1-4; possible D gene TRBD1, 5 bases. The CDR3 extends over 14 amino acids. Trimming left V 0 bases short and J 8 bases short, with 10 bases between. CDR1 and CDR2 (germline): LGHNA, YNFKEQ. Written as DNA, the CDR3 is TGTGCCAGCAGCCAAGATCTCGGGGGGGAAAAACTGTTTTTT. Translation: CASSQDLGGEKLFF.

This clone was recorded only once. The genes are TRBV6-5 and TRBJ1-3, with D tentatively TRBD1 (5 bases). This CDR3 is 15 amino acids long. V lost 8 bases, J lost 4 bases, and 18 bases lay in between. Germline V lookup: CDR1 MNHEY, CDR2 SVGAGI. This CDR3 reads CASAPGLQGGNTIYF. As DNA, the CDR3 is TGTGCCAGCGCCCCGGGACTTCAGGGAGGAAACACCATATATTTT.

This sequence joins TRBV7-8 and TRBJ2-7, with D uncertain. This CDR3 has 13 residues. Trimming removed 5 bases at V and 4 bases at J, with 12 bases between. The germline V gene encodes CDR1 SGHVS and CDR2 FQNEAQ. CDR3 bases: TGTGCCAGCAGCCCGACTGGCCTGTACGAGCAGTACGTC. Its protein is CASSPTGLYEQYV.

CDR3 DNA sequence: TGTGCCAGCAGCTTAGAGGGGAACTCGGGCGAGCAGTACGTC. Amino acid sequence: CASSLEGNSGEQYV. The chain carries TRBV7-9 and TRBJ2-7; tentative D call: TRBD1 (5 bases). The CDR3 runs 14 residues. Looked up from germline, CDR1 is SEHNR and CDR2 is FQNEAQ (reference sequence). The V end was cut by 1 base, the J end by 6 bases, with 13 bases between.

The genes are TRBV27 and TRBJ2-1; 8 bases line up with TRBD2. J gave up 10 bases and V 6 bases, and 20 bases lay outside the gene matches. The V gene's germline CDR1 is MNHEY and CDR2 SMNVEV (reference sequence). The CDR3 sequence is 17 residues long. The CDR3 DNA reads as TGTGCCAGCAGCCCTGAGTGGGTCGGCGGGGGGCCCGGGGAGCAGTTCTTC. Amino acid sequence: CASSPEWVGGGPGEQFF.

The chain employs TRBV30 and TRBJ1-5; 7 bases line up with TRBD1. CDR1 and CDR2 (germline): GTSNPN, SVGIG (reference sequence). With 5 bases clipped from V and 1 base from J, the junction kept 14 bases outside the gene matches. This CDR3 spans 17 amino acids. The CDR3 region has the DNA TGTGCCTGGGCATACAGGGGTTCGTATAGGAGCAATCAGCCCCAGCATTTT. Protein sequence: CAWAYRGSYRSNQPQHF.

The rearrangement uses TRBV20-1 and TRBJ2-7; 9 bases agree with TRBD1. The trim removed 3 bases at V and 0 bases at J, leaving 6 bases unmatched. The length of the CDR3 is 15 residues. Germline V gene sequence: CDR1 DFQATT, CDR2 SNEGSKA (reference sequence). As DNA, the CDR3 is TGCAGTGCTAGTTTGGGGACAGGGCCCTCCTACGAGCAGTACTTC. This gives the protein CSASLGTGPSYEQYF.

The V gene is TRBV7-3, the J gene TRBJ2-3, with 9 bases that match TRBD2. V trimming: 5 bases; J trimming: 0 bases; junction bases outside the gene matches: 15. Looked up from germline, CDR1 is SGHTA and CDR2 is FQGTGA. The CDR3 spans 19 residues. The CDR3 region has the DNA TGTGCCAGCAGCCCCCTCGCGGGAGGGCCTACCCTTAGCACAGATACGCAGTATTTT. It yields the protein CASSPLAGGPTLSTDTQYF.

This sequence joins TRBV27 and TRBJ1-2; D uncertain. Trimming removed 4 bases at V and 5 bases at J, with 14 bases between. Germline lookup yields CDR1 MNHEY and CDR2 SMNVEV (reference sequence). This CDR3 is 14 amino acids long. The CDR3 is CASSSRTDSYGYTF. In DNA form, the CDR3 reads TGTGCCAGCAGTTCCAGGACGGACTCTTATGGCTACACCTTC.

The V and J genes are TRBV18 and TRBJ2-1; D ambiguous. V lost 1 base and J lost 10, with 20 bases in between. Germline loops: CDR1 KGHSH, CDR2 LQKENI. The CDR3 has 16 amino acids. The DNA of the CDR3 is TGTGCCAGCTCACCACGGAGCCCAGGCGATCAATGGGAGCAGTTCTTC. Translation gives CASSPRSPGDQWEQFF.

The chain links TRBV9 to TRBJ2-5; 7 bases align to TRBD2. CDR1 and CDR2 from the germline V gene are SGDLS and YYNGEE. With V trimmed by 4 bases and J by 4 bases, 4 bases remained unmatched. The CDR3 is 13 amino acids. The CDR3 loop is CASSRTSIETQYF. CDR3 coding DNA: TGTGCCAGCAGCCGGACTAGTATAGAGACCCAGTACTTC.

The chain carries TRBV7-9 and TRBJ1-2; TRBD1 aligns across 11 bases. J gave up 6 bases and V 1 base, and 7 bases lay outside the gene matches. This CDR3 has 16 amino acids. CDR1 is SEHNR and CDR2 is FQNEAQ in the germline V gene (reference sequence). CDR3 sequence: CASSLVYRTGGNGYTF. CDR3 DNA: TGTGCCAGCAGCTTAGTATATCGGACAGGGGGCAATGGCTACACCTTC.

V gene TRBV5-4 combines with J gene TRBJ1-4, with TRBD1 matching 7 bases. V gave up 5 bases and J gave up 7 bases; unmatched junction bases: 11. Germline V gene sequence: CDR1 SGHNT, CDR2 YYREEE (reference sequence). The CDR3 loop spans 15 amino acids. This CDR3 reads CASRAGGGTSEKLFF. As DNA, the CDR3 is TGTGCCAGCAGGGCAGGGGGAGGGACGAGTGAAAAACTGTTTTTT. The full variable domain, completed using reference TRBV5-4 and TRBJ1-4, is ETGVTQSPTHLIKTRGQQVTLRCSSQSGHNTVSWYQQALGQGPQFIFQYYREEENGRGNFPPRFSGLQFPNYSSELNVNALELDDSALYLCASRAGGGTSEKLFFGSGTQLSVL.

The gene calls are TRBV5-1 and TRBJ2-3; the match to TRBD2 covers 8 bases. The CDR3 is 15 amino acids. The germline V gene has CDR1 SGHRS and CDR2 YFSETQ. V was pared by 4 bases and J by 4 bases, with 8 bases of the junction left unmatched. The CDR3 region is CASSRSGILSDTQYF. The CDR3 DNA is TGCGCCAGCAGCCGTAGCGGGATCCTCTCAGATACGCAGTATTTT. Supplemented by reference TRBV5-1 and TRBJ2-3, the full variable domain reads KAGVTQTPRYLIKTRGQQVTLSCSPISGHRSVSWYQQTPGQGLQFLFEYFSETQRNKGNFPGRFSGRQFSNSRSEMNVSTLELGDSALYLCASSRSGILSDTQYFGPGTRLTVL.

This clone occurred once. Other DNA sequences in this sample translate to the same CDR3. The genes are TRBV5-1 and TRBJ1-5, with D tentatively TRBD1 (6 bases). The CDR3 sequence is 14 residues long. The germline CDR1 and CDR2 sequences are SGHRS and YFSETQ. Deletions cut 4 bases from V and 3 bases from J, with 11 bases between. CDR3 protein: CASSLGQNNQPQHF. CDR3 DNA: TGCGCCAGCAGCCTAGGACAGAACAATCAGCCCCAGCATTTT. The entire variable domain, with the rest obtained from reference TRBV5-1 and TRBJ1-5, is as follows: KAGVTQTPRYLIKTRGQQVTLSCSPISGHRSVSWYQQTPGQGLQFLFEYFSETQRNKGNFPGRFSGRQFSNSRSEMNVSTLELGDSALYLCASSLGQNNQPQHFGDGTRLSIL.